Presented here are 14 T cell receptor beta chains from one specimen sequenced in a study of CD8 T cells in Susac syndrome. After extraction with the RNeasy kit, roughly 0.45 to 1 ug of the RNA was reverse transcribed using random hexamers. Via MiXCR, TCRdb re-called the immunoSEQ multiplex PCR reads, giving one row per CDR3 protein. The sample lists around 200,000 distinct CDR3 sequences; almost 96% were seen once. Sequencing was done on a sample of CD4+ T cells from PBMCs. The source of these receptors is a human donor with Susac syndrome.

This rearrangement joins TRBV5-1 to TRBJ1-2, with 7 bases identical to TRBD1. The length of the CDR3 is 14 residues. After removal of 1 base from V and 2 bases from J, the junction contained 2 bases not matched to a gene. The germline V gene encodes CDR1 SGHRS and CDR2 YFSETQ. In DNA, the CDR3 is TGCGCCAGCAGCTTGACCAGGGGGAACTATGGCTACACCTTC. Amino acids: CASSLTRGNYGYTF. Complete variable domain (other parts from reference TRBV5-1 and TRBJ1-2): KAGVTQTPRYLIKTRGQQVTLSCSPISGHRSVSWYQQTPGQGLQFLFEYFSETQRNKGNFPGRFSGRQFSNSRSEMNVSTLELGDSALYLCASSLTRGNYGYTFGSGTRLTVV.

This clonotype was seen just once. This chain uses TRBV4-1 with TRBJ1-2; D gene uncertain. V dropped 1 base and J dropped 3 bases, with 3 bases sitting between them. Germline V CDR1 and CDR2: MGHRA, YSYEKL. The CDR3 consists of 12 residues. The CDR3: CASSQVDYGYTF. CDR3 bases: TGCGCCAGCAGCCAAGTGGACTATGGCTACACCTTC.

This chain connects TRBV5-4 to TRBJ2-7, with 7 bases fitting TRBD1. V lost 4 bases and J lost 1; bases outside the gene matches: 8. This CDR3 is 15 amino acids long. Germline CDR1 reads SGHNT; CDR2 reads YYREEE (reference sequence). The CDR3 here is CASSLPTGSSYEQYF. CDR3 coding DNA: TGTGCCAGCAGCCTACCGACAGGGTCATCCTACGAGCAGTACTTC.

The chain combines TRBV12-3 or TRBV12-4 with TRBJ2-7; D not certain. Trimming took 0 bases from V and 1 from J, leaving 13 bases between them. The CDR3 consists of 16 residues. CDR3 sequence reads: CASSLARWATSYEQYF. In DNA, the CDR3 is TGTGCCAGCAGTTTAGCCAGGTGGGCTACTTCCTACGAGCAGTACTTC.

The chain couples TRBV30 to TRBJ2-3; TRBD2 matches at 8 bases. The CDR3 covers 13 residues. Losses at the gene ends were 5 bases for V and 2 bases for J; bases not matched to a gene: 3. Germline V gene sequence: CDR1 GTSNPN, CDR2 SVGIG (reference sequence). The CDR3 here is CAWVAGNTDTQYF. Written as DNA, the CDR3 is TGTGCCTGGGTAGCGGGGAACACAGATACGCAGTATTTT.

This sequence joins TRBV7-2 and TRBJ2-7; 10 nucleotides agree with TRBD2. The CDR3 loop spans 12 amino acids. V gave up 11 bases and J gave up 2 bases; unmatched junction bases: 3. Germline CDR1 and CDR2: SGHTA and FQGNSA. CDR3 in amino acids: CAGTSATYEQYF. In DNA form, the CDR3 reads TGTGCCGGGACTAGCGCGACCTACGAGCAGTACTTC.

The gene calls are TRBV15 and TRBJ2-5, with D hard to call. CDR3 size: 17 residues. Trimming took 0 bases from V and 1 from J, leaving 15 bases between them. In germline, CDR1 is LNHNV, CDR2 YYDKDF (reference sequence). CDR3 sequence reads: CATSRDEARSIQETQYF. CDR3 nucleotides: TGTGCCACCAGCAGAGATGAGGCTAGGAGTATCCAAGAGACCCAGTACTTC.

The V and J genes are TRBV9 and TRBJ1-1; D is uncertain. V was trimmed by 2 bases and J by 5 bases, leaving 10 bases between them. The CDR3 consists of 13 residues. CDR1 is SGDLS, CDR2 YYNGEE, per germline. CDR3 nucleotide sequence: TGTGCCAGCAGCGTTGGTGCCGGGACTGAAGCTTTCTTT. Its protein is CASSVGAGTEAFF.

This chain joins TRBV5-1 and TRBJ2-7, with TRBD2 identical over 16 bases. The junction had 6 bases not matched to a gene; V was cut back by 4 bases and J by 2 bases. The CDR3 length is 17 residues. Germline V lookup: CDR1 SGHRS, CDR2 YFSETQ. CDR3 loop: CASSAGLAGGPPYEQYF. The CDR3 DNA reads as TGCGCCAGCAGCGCGGGACTAGCGGGGGGGCCCCCCTACGAGCAGTACTTC.

The V call is TRBV5-6, the J call TRBJ1-2; tentatively, D is TRBD1 (5 bases). Germline CDR1 is SGHDT and CDR2 is YYEEEE. CDR3 length: 14 residues. The V end was cut by 4 bases, the J end by 4 bases, with 14 bases between. CDR3 residues: CASSPRGGGYGYTF. Written as DNA, the CDR3 is TGTGCCAGCAGCCCTCGCGGGGGGGGCTATGGCTACACCTTC.

The chain has TRBV12-3 or TRBV12-4 and TRBJ1-2; D is possibly TRBD1 (6 bases). CDR3 length: 17 residues. The V and J ends lost 5 bases and 4 bases respectively, with 23 bases between them. CDR3 amino acids: CASSTSTLGGRVYGYTF. The DNA for the CDR3 is TGTGCCAGCAGTACGAGCACCCTCGGGGGGCGGGTCTATGGCTACACCTTC.

The chain couples TRBV29-1 to TRBJ1-1, with 9 bases identical to TRBD1. The CDR3 length is 14 residues. Germline lookup yields CDR1 SQVTM and CDR2 ANQGSEA. Trimming cost V 6 bases and J 5 bases; bases outside gene matches: 10. In DNA form, the CDR3 reads TGCAGCGTGACCACAGGGGGCGCGGGTACTGAAGCTTTCTTT. Translated: CSVTTGGAGTEAFF.

The rearrangement joins TRBV5-1 to TRBJ2-1, with 7 bases aligning to TRBD2. The CDR3 consists of 16 residues. In germline, CDR1 is SGHRS, CDR2 YFSETQ. V trimming: 0 bases; J trimming: 4 bases; junction bases outside the gene matches: 7. CDR3 residues: CASSLAAGGNYNEQFF. CDR3 in DNA: TGCGCCAGCAGCTTGGCCGCCGGGGGGAATTACAATGAGCAGTTCTTC.

The rearrangement links TRBV7-2 to TRBJ2-3; D gene uncertain. CDR1 is SGHTA, CDR2 FQGNSA, per germline. V shed 1 base and J shed 5 bases, with 7 bases lying between them. The CDR3 is made up of 13 amino acids. This CDR3 reads CASSLDGKDTQYF. The DNA for the CDR3 is TGTGCCAGCAGCTTAGATGGGAAAGATACGCAGTATTTT.